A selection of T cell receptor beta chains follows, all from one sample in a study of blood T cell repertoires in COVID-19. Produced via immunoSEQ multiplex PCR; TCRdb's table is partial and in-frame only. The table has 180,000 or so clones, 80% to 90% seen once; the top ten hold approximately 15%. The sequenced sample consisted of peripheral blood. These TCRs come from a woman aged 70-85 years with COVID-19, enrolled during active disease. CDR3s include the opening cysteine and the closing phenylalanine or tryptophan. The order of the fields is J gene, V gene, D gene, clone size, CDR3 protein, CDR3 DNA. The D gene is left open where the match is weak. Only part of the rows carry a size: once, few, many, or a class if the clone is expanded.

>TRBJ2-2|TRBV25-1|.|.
CASRGLNTGELFF
TGTGCCAGCAGAGGACTGAACACCGGGGAGCTGTTTTTT
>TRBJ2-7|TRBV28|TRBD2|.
CASSLSGTSGYEQYF
TGTGCCAGCAGTTTAAGTGGGACTAGCGGCTACGAGCAGTACTTC
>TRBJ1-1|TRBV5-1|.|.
CASSLAGRENTEAFF
TGCGCCAGCAGCTTGGCCGGCAGGGAGAACACTGAAGCTTTCTTT
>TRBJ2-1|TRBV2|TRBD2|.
CASSKDSSGTYNEQFF
TGTGCCAGCAGCAAAGACTCTAGCGGAACCTACAATGAGCAGTTCTTC
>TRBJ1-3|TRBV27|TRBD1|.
CASKSDRVAGNTIYF
TGTGCCAGCAAGAGCGACAGGGTGGCTGGAAACACCATATATTTT
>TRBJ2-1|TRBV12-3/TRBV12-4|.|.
CASSFESWNEQFF
TGTGCCAGCAGTTTCGAGAGTTGGAATGAGCAGTTCTTC
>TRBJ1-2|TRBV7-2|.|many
CASSLDLYSANYGYTF
TGTGCCAGCAGCTTAGATTTGTATTCTGCTAACTATGGCTACACCTTC
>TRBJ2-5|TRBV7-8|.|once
CASSFDSHQETQYF
TGTGCCAGCAGCTTCGACAGCCACCAAGAGACCCAGTACTTC
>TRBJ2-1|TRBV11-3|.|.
CASSLGEAYNEQFF
TGTGCCAGCAGCTTAGGGGAGGCCTACAATGAGCAGTTCTTC
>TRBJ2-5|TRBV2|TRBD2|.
CASSVGTSGRKTQYF
TGTGCCAGCAGTGTTGGGACTAGCGGGAGAAAGACCCAGTACTTC
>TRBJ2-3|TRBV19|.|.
CASSMGPSRSSGTQYF
TGTGCCAGTAGTATGGGCCCTAGCAGATCAAGCGGTACGCAGTATTTT
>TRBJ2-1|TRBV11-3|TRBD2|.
CASSPGGGGDNEQFF
TGTGCCAGCAGCCCGGGCGGGGGAGGGGACAATGAGCAGTTCTTC
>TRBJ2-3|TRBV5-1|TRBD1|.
CASSPGQQQYF
TGCGCCAGCAGCCCGGGACAGCAGCAGTATTTT
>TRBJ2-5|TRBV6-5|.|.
CASSYGQDSPGETQYF
TGTGCCAGCAGTTACGGGCAGGACTCTCCAGGAGAGACCCAGTACTTC
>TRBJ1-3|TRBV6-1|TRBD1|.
CASSDPGQSSGNTIYF
TGTGCCAGCAGTGACCCGGGACAGAGCTCTGGAAACACCATATATTTT
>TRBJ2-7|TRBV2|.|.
CASSEATSGIAEQYF
TGTGCCAGCAGTGAAGCCACGAGCGGTATCGCGGAGCAGTACTTC
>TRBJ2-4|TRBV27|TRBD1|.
CASTGQGNIQYF
TGTGCCAGCACCGGACAGGGGAACATTCAGTACTTC
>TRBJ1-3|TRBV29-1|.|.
CSGVTGSVGNTIYF
TGCAGCGGTGTCACAGGGAGTGTAGGAAACACCATATATTTT
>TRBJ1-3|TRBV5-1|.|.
CASSLEGGGNTIYF
TGCGCCAGCAGCTTAGAAGGGGGTGGAAACACCATATATTTT
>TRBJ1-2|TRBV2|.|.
CASSSRTDGGYTF
TGTGCCAGCAGTTCTCGGACAGACGGGGGCTACACCTTC
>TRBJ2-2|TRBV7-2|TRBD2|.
CASSRGGGRAGELFF
TGTGCCAGCAGTCGCGGCGGCGGGAGGGCCGGGGAGCTGTTTTTT
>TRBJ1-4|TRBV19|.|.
CASSAPTGFNEKLFF
TGTGCCAGTAGTGCACCTACAGGGTTTAATGAAAAACTGTTTTTT
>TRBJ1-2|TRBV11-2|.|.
CASSLDLSVGYTF
TGTGCCAGCAGCTTAGATTTATCGGTCGGCTACACCTTC
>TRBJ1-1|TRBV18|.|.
CASSPSRSPSPFGAFF
TGTGCCAGCTCACCGAGTAGGAGCCCATCCCCATTCGGCGCTTTCTTT
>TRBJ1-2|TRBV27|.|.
CASSLRRNYGYTF
TGTGCCAGCAGTTTGCGCCGAAACTATGGCTACACCTTC
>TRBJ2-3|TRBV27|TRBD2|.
CASYRSGGTDTQYF
TGTGCCAGCTATCGTTCGGGAGGGACAGATACGCAGTATTTT
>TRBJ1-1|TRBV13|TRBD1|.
CASSFDRDTEAFF
TGTGCCAGCAGCTTCGACAGGGACACTGAAGCTTTCTTT
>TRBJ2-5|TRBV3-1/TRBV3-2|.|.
CASRGAGETQYF
TGTGCCAGCAGGGGTGCGGGAGAGACCCAGTACTTC
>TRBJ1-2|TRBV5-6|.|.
CASSFTGPQGYTF
TGTGCCAGCAGCTTTACAGGACCACAAGGCTACACCTTC
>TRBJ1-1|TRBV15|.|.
CATHSGLVSEAFF
TGTGCCACCCACAGCGGTCTAGTGTCTGAAGCTTTCTTT
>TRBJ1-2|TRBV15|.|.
CATSRDGRGGYTF
TGTGCCACCAGCAGAGATGGGCGTGGAGGCTACACCTTC
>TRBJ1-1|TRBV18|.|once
CASSPPISMIGVRTEAFF
TGTGCCAGCTCACCACCGATCAGTATGATCGGGGTTCGCACTGAAGCTTTCTTT
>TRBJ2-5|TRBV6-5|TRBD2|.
CASSPSGETQYF
TGTGCCAGCAGTCCTAGCGGGGAGACCCAGTACTTC
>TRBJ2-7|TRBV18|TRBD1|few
CASSLRLQGYEDEQYF
TGTGCCAGCTCACTACGCCTACAGGGGTATGAGGACGAGCAGTACTTC
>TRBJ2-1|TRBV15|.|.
CATSRGVGELKFF
TGTGCCACCAGCAGAGGCGTCGGGGAGTTAAAATTCTTC
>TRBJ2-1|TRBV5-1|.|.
CASSRDTSYNEQFF
TGCGCCAGCAGCCGGGACACGTCCTACAATGAGCAGTTCTTC
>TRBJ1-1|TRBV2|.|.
CASRAEAFF
TGTGCCAGCAGGGCAGAAGCTTTCTTT
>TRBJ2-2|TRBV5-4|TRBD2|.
CASSPRTSGSYTGELFF
TGTGCCAGCAGCCCAAGGACTAGCGGGAGCTACACCGGGGAGCTGTTTTTT
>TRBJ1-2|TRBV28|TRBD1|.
CASQDRGEGYTF
TGTGCCAGCCAAGACAGGGGTGAGGGCTACACCTTC
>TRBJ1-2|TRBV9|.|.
CASSTTTGVYGYTF
TGTGCCAGCAGCACCACGACGGGGGTCTATGGCTACACCTTC
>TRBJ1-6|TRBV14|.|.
CASSQGPGSYNSPLHF
TGTGCCAGCAGCCAAGGACCAGGGTCCTATAATTCACCCCTCCACTTT
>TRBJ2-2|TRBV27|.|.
CASRRQTGNTGELFF
TGTGCCAGCAGGCGTCAGACGGGGAACACCGGGGAGCTGTTTTTT
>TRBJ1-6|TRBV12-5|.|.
CASGLVLPLGGGKGSPLHF
TGTGCTAGTGGTTTGGTACTCCCTTTGGGGGGGGGCAAAGGGTCACCCCTCCACTTT
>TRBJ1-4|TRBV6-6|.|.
CASSYPGKSTNEKLFF
TGTGCCAGCAGTTACCCCGGGAAATCAACTAATGAAAAACTGTTTTTT
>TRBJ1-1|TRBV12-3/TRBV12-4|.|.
CASSFGFTTEAFF
TGTGCCAGCAGTTTCGGGTTTACCACTGAAGCTTTCTTT
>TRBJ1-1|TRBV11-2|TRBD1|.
CASSLNRGSRAFF
TGTGCCAGCAGCTTGAACAGGGGGTCTAGAGCTTTCTTT
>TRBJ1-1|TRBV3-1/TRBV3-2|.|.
CASSQDRGTEAFF
TGTGCCAGCAGCCAAGATAGGGGAACTGAAGCTTTCTTT